This T cell receptor beta chain was sequenced during a study of shared clonotypes between healthy human individuals. In germline, CDR1 is SGHNT, CDR2 YYREEE (reference sequence). The CDR3 extends over 17 amino acids. With V trimmed by 4 bases and J by 8 bases, 13 bases remained unmatched. The assay was immunoSEQ multiplex PCR, and TCRdb's table has in-frame clones only and misses some. The sample shows about 600,000 clones, around 78% of them seen only once. The receptor was derived from a woman between 40 and 50 years old in good health. Some clones in this sample may be carry-over from other donors' samples. The sequencing input was PBMCs. This chain uses TRBV5-4 with TRBJ2-1, with TRBD2 matching 12 bases. The CDR3 DNA is TGTGCCAGCAGCCCCCCCCCTAGCGGGAGGGCCGGAGATGAGCAGTTCTTC. This encodes CASSPPPSGRAGDEQFF.